What follows are 9 T cell receptor beta chains derived from one specimen sequenced in a study of T cells in Graves' hyperthyroidism and ophthalmopathy. RNA transcripts provided the source from which TCR beta CDR3 regions were amplified. HTBI primers were the set used in a first-round RT-PCR of the TCR CDR3. TCRdb reanalysed the multiplex PCR reads using MiXCR and keeps one entry per CDR3 protein. The sample has some 570,000 distinct CDR3 sequences, approximately 17% seen once. The sample comprised blood. The source is a woman aged 18-29 years with Graves' ophthalmopathy.

The chain couples TRBV7-2 to TRBJ1-6, with D unclear. Trimming took off 3 bases at V and 2 bases at J, with 8 bases between the two ends. CDR3 length: 15 residues. The V gene's germline CDR1 is SGHTA and CDR2 FQGNSA. CDR3 coding DNA: TGTGCCAGCAGCTTCAGGAACCCCTATAATTCACCCCTCCACTTT. It encodes CASSFRNPYNSPLHF. The full variable domain, with the rest looked up from reference TRBV7-2 and TRBJ1-6, is GAGVSQSPSNKVTEKGKDVELRCDPISGHTALYWYRQSLGQGLEFLIYFQGNSAPDKSGLPSDRFSAERTGGSVSTLTIQRTQQEDSAVYLCASSFRNPYNSPLHFGNGTRLTVT.

V usage is TRBV27 and J usage is TRBJ1-6, with D possibly TRBD1 on 5 matching bases. V shed 5 bases and J shed 2 bases, with 13 bases lying between them. In germline, CDR1 is MNHEY, CDR2 SMNVEV (reference sequence). The CDR3 spans 16 residues. The CDR3 reads CASSAPPGPYNSPLHF. CDR3 bases: TGTGCCAGCAGTGCACCTCCGGGACCCTATAATTCACCCCTCCACTTT.

This chain connects TRBV28 to TRBJ2-1; D not certain. V lost 10 bases to trimming and J lost 5 bases, with 6 bases between them. Germline loops: CDR1 MDHEN, CDR2 SYDVKM. The CDR3 extends over 10 amino acids. The CDR3 reads CATRNNEQFF. Here the CDR3 DNA reads TGTGCCACCCGGAACAATGAGCAGTTCTTC.

The chain links TRBV27 to TRBJ1-5; D possibly corresponds to TRBD1 (6 bases). CDR1 is MNHEY and CDR2 is SMNVEV in the germline V gene (reference sequence). V was trimmed by 6 bases and J by 5 bases, leaving 20 bases between them. The CDR3 sequence is 16 residues long. The CDR3 nucleotides are TGTGCCAGCAGCTTGGGCGGAGGGGGGGTTTATCAGCCCCAGCATTTT. This codes for CASSLGGGGVYQPQHF.

This clonotype has only one observation. The V gene is TRBV13, the J gene TRBJ2-7, with 10 bases aligning to TRBD2. The germline gives CDR1 PRHDT, CDR2 FYEKMQ (reference sequence). V lost 5 bases to trimming and J lost 6 bases; unmatched junction nucleotides: 7. The CDR3 sequence is 14 residues long. The CDR3 sequence is CASSRETSGPEQYF. In nucleotides, the CDR3 is TGTGCCAGCAGCCGGGAGACTAGCGGGCCCGAGCAGTACTTC.

This clonotype has more than one count but fewer than ten. A clone one base away is much larger, so this may be a read error. V is TRBV2 and J is TRBJ2-1; D may be TRBD2 (5 bases). CDR3 length: 12 residues. The V gene lost 4 bases and the J gene lost 9 bases, with 10 bases spanning the gap. Germline CDR1 is SNHLY and CDR2 is FYNNEI. Here the CDR3 reads CASSGVGSEQFF. The CDR3 DNA reads TGTGCCAGCAGTGGGGTAGGGAGTGAGCAGTTCTTC.

This clonotype occurred many times. V is TRBV7-9 and J is TRBJ2-2, with D unclear. V lost 5 bases to trimming and J lost 0 bases, with 7 bases between them. The CDR3 is made up of 14 amino acids. Germline V gene lookup returns CDR1 SEHNR and CDR2 FQNEAQ (reference sequence). The CDR3 sequence is CASSRTANTGELFF. The CDR3 region has the DNA TGTGCCAGCAGCCGGACGGCGAACACCGGGGAGCTGTTTTTT.

The sample holds many counts of this clonotype. The rearrangement links TRBV6-2 or TRBV6-3 to TRBJ2-7, with D perhaps matching TRBD2 (6 bases). The CDR3 sequence is 14 residues long. Per germline, CDR1 MNHEY and CDR2 SVGEGT. Between the trimmed V and J ends, which lost 4 bases and 2 bases, there was a span of 12 bases. The chain's CDR3 is CASSWGERTYEQYF. CDR3 DNA sequence: TGTGCCAGCAGTTGGGGGGAGCGGACCTACGAGCAGTACTTC.

This clonotype was detected many times. The chain uses TRBV20-1 and TRBJ2-1; 7 positions agree with TRBD1. CDR1 is DFQATT and CDR2 is SNEGSKA in the germline V gene (reference sequence). The CDR3 length is 15 residues. The ends lost 0 bases at V and 6 bases at J; junction bases unmatched: 8. DNA for the CDR3: TGCAGTGCTAGAGACGGGACAGAGATTCCCAATGAGCAGTTCTTC. Its translation is CSARDGTEIPNEQFF.